This entry concerns a single T cell receptor beta chain. The sample is drawn from a study of low-dose radiotherapy and immunotherapy resistance in tumors. Study-wide background: Cohort 1 was treated with 0.5 Gy per fraction at 2-week intervals, amounting to 6.5 Gy overall. One day prior to radiation and immunotherapy, intravenous cyclophosphamide at 200 mg/m2 was given, repeated every two weeks.

Alpha and beta chains were covered, as first-strand cDNA relied on TRAV- and TRBV-specific primers. For amplifying TCRs, the PCR ran for approximately 21 cycles with Phusion, which was used together with a constant-region primer and the adapter on the V primers. From the reads, TCRdb called clonotypes with MiXCR, one entry per CDR3 protein. The profile shows 54,000 or so distinct CDR3 sequences, approximately 26% of them singletons. Indicated time point: before trial treatment. Administered to the donors were nivolumab, ipilimumab, aspirin, low-dose cyclophosphamide and low-dose radiotherapy. CDR1 is SGHVS and CDR2 is FQNEAQ in the germline V gene. The CDR3 runs to 12 residues. Between the trimmed V and J ends, which lost 5 bases and 0 bases, there was a span of 4 bases.

Material: PBMCs, obtained before treatment. This sequence originates from a male donor with prostate cancer. The V and J genes are TRBV7-8 and TRBJ1-1; no firm D call. The CDR3 sequence is CASSPMNTEAFF. CDR3 bases: TGTGCCAGCAGCCCTATGAACACTGAAGCTTTCTTT.